The rows below give T cell receptor beta chains drawn from one sample of a study of blood T cell repertoires in COVID-19. The table came from immunoSEQ multiplex PCR; TCRdb's copy has only in-frame clones and leaves some out. The profile covers 95,000 to 100,000 clones, with 70% to 90% appearing a single time and roughly 11% taken by the ten largest. Material: peripheral blood. The receptors were sampled from a woman aged 25 to 39 with acute or convalescent COVID-19. Each CDR3 is given with its conserved first and last residue.

>TRBJ1-5|TRBV4-1
CASSQDLNQPQHF
>TRBJ2-7|TRBV28
CASMGAGLPRAGAHYEQYF
>TRBJ1-2|TRBV9
CASSTHGVYGYTF
>TRBJ1-1|TRBV6-5
CASSYSGEVNSEAFF
>TRBJ1-6|TRBV4-1
CASSQEGGDFNSPLHF
>TRBJ2-6|TRBV13
CASSLGALGSSGANVLTF
>TRBJ2-2|TRBV5-1
CASRKTDNTGELFF
>TRBJ1-5|TRBV24-1
CATSDLGAGGDQPQHF
>TRBJ2-2|TRBV29-1
CSVEDWRQGKPGTGELFF
>TRBJ2-7|TRBV29-1
CSVEAQGSYEQYF
>TRBJ1-1|TRBV29-1
CSVEDWPGGTLGAFF
>TRBJ1-2|TRBV6-5
CASTSDLGGYTF
>TRBJ1-2|TRBV7-8
CASSTAGTGGYTF
>TRBJ2-4|TRBV6-5
CASTGTGIGIQYF
>TRBJ1-5|TRBV28
CASSSDRSNQPQHF
>TRBJ2-3|TRBV9
CASSEGSGTDTQYF
>TRBJ2-3|TRBV7-9
CASSLASGITDTQYF
>TRBJ2-1|TRBV18
CASSPIGVTGGYNEQFF
>TRBJ1-5|TRBV4-1
CASSQGGGGTQPQHF
>TRBJ1-6|TRBV27
CASRSRGNSPLHF
>TRBJ2-3|TRBV2
CASSARGGQPDTQYF
>TRBJ1-4|TRBV19
CASSNSRVSEKLFF
>TRBJ2-7|TRBV30
CAWSSAGVYEQYF
>TRBJ1-4|TRBV28
CASSLYWGGVEKLFF
>TRBJ2-1|TRBV7-9
CASSFDRGDEQFF
>TRBJ2-7|TRBV15
CATSRDWQGLGEQYF
>TRBJ2-1|TRBV5-1
CASSLDWARGVEQFF
>TRBJ1-1|TRBV5-1
CASSTRTGVGNTEAFF
>TRBJ2-2|TRBV5-1
CASSLGPSGGLTGELFF
>TRBJ2-7|TRBV27
CASSLGGSYEQYF
>TRBJ1-1|TRBV29-1
CSVARGGEAFF
>TRBJ2-1|TRBV25-1
CASRGDREYNEQFF
>TRBJ2-1|TRBV18
CASSRLAGDNEQFF
>TRBJ1-2|TRBV10-2
CASSQGLGYGYTF
>TRBJ1-3|TRBV5-1
CASSFGVSSGNTIYF
>TRBJ1-1|TRBV7-9
CASSFMSTEAFF
>TRBJ1-4|TRBV3-1/TRBV3-2
CASSPSDRAEDEKLFF
>TRBJ2-7|TRBV5-1
CASSLPSGDRPSYEQYF
>TRBJ1-6|TRBV24-1
CATSDSIIPSSYNSPLHF
>TRBJ1-6|TRBV27
CASSPRMESPLHF
>TRBJ2-7|TRBV28
CASESPGGRHFEQYF
>TRBJ2-7|TRBV6-6
CASRQGDLSYEQYF
>TRBJ1-5|TRBV5-1
CASSEGTVSGQPQHF
>TRBJ1-4|TRBV11-2
CASSLSGQGEKLFF
>TRBJ1-2|TRBV9
CASSVVYEGGYTF
>TRBJ2-2|TRBV18
CASSPRGRGTGELFF
>TRBJ2-4|TRBV7-9
CASSGSTGKNIQYF
>TRBJ2-1|TRBV27
CASSNSGGAYNEQFF
>TRBJ2-7|TRBV4-1
CASSQDIRQGSPYEQYF
>TRBJ1-5|TRBV3-1/TRBV3-2
CASSPGLLNQPQHF
>TRBJ1-2|TRBV6-5
CASSYSGTVIEGYTF